These 18 T cell receptor beta chains originate from one sample sequenced in a study of blood T cell repertoires in COVID-19. Sequencing was performed with immunoSEQ multiplex PCR; in TCRdb, only in-frame clones are kept and a portion is missing. The table lists around 200,000 clones, around 88% of them singletons, with 2.5% to 3.5% in the top ten. Material: peripheral blood. The receptors derive from a man aged 45-65 years with active or convalescent COVID-19.

Comment on this clone: A junction boundary mismatches the germline segment, possibly from a read error. The rearrangement joins TRBV5-5 to TRBJ2-5; 9 positions agree with TRBD2. The CDR3 totals 17 residues. Germline V gene lookup returns CDR1 SGHKS and CDR2 YYEKEE (reference sequence). The CDR3 sequence: CTSSLVAGGPFQETQYF. The CDR3 region has the DNA TGTACCAGCAGCTTGGTGGCGGGAGGGCCGTTCCAAGAGACCCAGTACTTC.

The CDR3 sequence: CASSRQGAAYEQYF. CDR3 in DNA: TGTGCCAGCAGCCGACAGGGGGCGGCCTACGAGCAGTACTTC. The genes are TRBV6-5 and TRBJ2-7; 10 bases align to TRBD1. V dropped 6 bases and J dropped 2; count of bases not matched to a gene: 4. CDR1 and CDR2 from the germline V gene are MNHEY and SVGAGI. CDR3 length: 14 amino acids.

This clone was detected a few times. The chain recombines TRBV6-6 with TRBJ2-1; no definite D call. V was cut by 2 bases and J by 2 bases, with 7 bases left in between. This CDR3 contains 14 residues. Looked up from germline, CDR1 is MNHNY and CDR2 is SVGAGI (reference sequence). The CDR3 is CASSYGAAYNEQFF. For the CDR3, the DNA is TGTGCCAGCAGTTACGGTGCAGCCTACAATGAGCAGTTCTTC.

The rearrangement joins TRBV9 to TRBJ1-2, with D tentatively TRBD1 (5 bases). The V end lost 3 bases, the J end lost 4 bases, and 16 bases lay between the germline ends. Germline CDR1 SGDLS, CDR2 YYNGEE. The CDR3 runs to 15 residues. The CDR3 here is CASSGRGEGVYGYTF. CDR3 sequence (DNA): TGTGCCAGCAGCGGACGGGGGGAGGGAGTCTATGGCTACACCTTC.

The chain carries TRBV28 and TRBJ2-1, with 14 bases fitting TRBD2. CDR3 length: 16 amino acids. The V and J ends lost 4 bases and 13 bases, in that order; junction bases with no gene match: 12. CDR1 is MDHEN, CDR2 SYDVKM, per germline. The CDR3 DNA follows: TGTGCCAGCAGTTCTCCGGGACTAGCGGGAGACTCTTCTCAGTTCTTC. It is translated as CASSSPGLAGDSSQFF.

This chain links TRBV6-4 with TRBJ2-7, with TRBD1 as a possible D gene (5 bases). Per germline, CDR1 MRHNA and CDR2 SNTAGT. CDR3 length equals 12 residues. The germline V and J ends were trimmed by 4 bases and 2 bases, with 6 bases remaining between them. DNA of the CDR3: TGTGCCAGCAGTGGGGGCCCCTACGAGCAGTACTTC. Its translation is CASSGGPYEQYF.

The chain joins TRBV30 to TRBJ1-2; 9 bases are shared with TRBD1. Trimming cost V 5 bases and J 2 bases; bases outside gene matches: 0. The length of the CDR3 is 12 residues. Germline lookup yields CDR1 GTSNPN and CDR2 SVGIG (reference sequence). CDR3 DNA: TGTGCCTGGGACAGGGGGAACTATGGCTACACCTTC. Its protein product is CAWDRGNYGYTF. Full variable domain (missing parts from reference TRBV30 and TRBJ1-2): SQTIHQWPATLVQPVGSPLSLECTVEGTSNPNLYWYRQAAGRGLQLLFYSVGIGQISSEVPQNLSASRPQDRQFILSSKKLLLSDSGFYLCAWDRGNYGYTFGSGTRLTVV.

The chain links TRBV7-8 to TRBJ1-2; D is possibly TRBD1 (5 bases). The CDR3 runs 17 residues. Germline loops: CDR1 SGHVS, CDR2 FQNEAQ. The germline V and J ends were trimmed by 5 bases and 6 bases, with 25 bases remaining between them. CDR3 in amino acids: CASSPQAGGGDRDGYTF. Written as DNA, the CDR3 is TGTGCCAGCAGCCCACAGGCAGGTGGGGGGGATCGCGATGGCTACACCTTC.

This sequence joins TRBV5-5 and TRBJ1-4; 10 positions agree with TRBD1. This CDR3 is built from 17 residues. Per germline, CDR1 SGHKS and CDR2 YYEKEE (reference sequence). With 0 bases clipped from V and 8 bases from J, the junction kept 10 bases outside the gene matches. CDR3 sequence reads: CASSLELGGTGAEKLFF. The CDR3 nucleotides read TGTGCCAGCAGCTTGGAGCTGGGGGGGACAGGGGCCGAAAAACTGTTTTTT.

The chain links TRBV5-6 to TRBJ2-1; D may be TRBD2 (6 bases). This CDR3 contains 12 residues. V lost 5 bases to trimming and J lost 9 bases, with 12 bases between them. Germline V lookup: CDR1 SGHDT, CDR2 YYEEEE. The CDR3 DNA is TGTGCCAGCAGTCGACTAGTAGCTGAGCAGTTCTTC. Translating it yields CASSRLVAEQFF.

This rearrangement joins TRBV3-1 (or the pseudogene TRBV3-2) to TRBJ1-2, with D perhaps TRBD1 (6 bases). V lost 0 bases and J lost 5, with 7 bases in between. The CDR3 totals 13 residues. The germline gives CDR1 LGHDT, CDR2 YNNKEL (reference sequence). As DNA, the CDR3 is TGTGCCAGCAGCCAAGAAGGACAGTATGGCTACACCTTC. Protein: CASSQEGQYGYTF.

This chain uses TRBV27 with TRBJ2-3; 7 bases match TRBD2. Trimming cost V 3 bases and J 10 bases; bases outside gene matches: 7. The germline V gene has CDR1 MNHEY and CDR2 SMNVEV (reference sequence). CDR3 size: 13 residues. This CDR3 reads CASSLARLAAQYF. The CDR3 DNA is TGTGCCAGCAGTTTGGCCCGGCTAGCGGCGCAGTATTTT.

The chain carries TRBV7-2 and TRBJ1-1; 9 bases match TRBD1. Trimming removed 5 bases from V and 3 bases from J; junction bases left unmatched: 7. This CDR3 is built from 15 residues. Per germline, CDR1 SGHTA and CDR2 FQGNSA. The CDR3 spells CASSLGTGSYTEAFF. In DNA, the CDR3 is TGTGCCAGCAGCCTGGGGACAGGGAGTTACACTGAAGCTTTCTTT.

The chain's CDR3 is CASSLSQGRTDTQYF. The CDR3 DNA is TGCGCCAGCAGCTTGAGTCAGGGCCGCACAGATACGCAGTATTTT. The rearrangement links TRBV5-1 to TRBJ2-3; possible D gene TRBD1, 5 bases. The CDR3 spans 15 residues. The germline CDR1 and CDR2 sequences are SGHRS and YFSETQ. The V end was cut by 1 base, the J end by 1 base, with 10 bases between.

The chain carries TRBV5-1 and TRBJ1-4; D unresolved. Germline V CDR1 and CDR2: SGHRS, YFSETQ. Deletions cut 3 bases from V and 7 bases from J, with 16 bases between. The CDR3 totals 15 residues. The CDR3 reads CASSWRAAGSEKLFF. In DNA form, the CDR3 reads TGCGCCAGCAGCTGGAGGGCAGCTGGTAGTGAAAAACTGTTTTTT.

The chain carries TRBV30 and TRBJ1-2; TRBD1 is a possible D gene (5 bases). The CDR3 spans 13 residues. CDR1 GTSNPN and CDR2 SVGIG come from the germline V gene (reference sequence). Trimming stripped 0 bases from V and 13 bases from J, with 18 bases between. CDR3 nucleotide sequence: TGTGCCTGGAGTGTACTTGGACATGGGGGGGGCACCTTC. It specifies CAWSVLGHGGGTF.

This clone was recorded a few times. The V and J genes are TRBV5-1 and TRBJ1-2, with D unclear. V lost 7 bases and J lost 0, with 13 bases in between. The CDR3 runs 14 residues. Germline values: CDR1 SGHRS, CDR2 YFSETQ. The CDR3 DNA sequence: TGCGCCAGCGGTCCCTCCGGTACTAACTATGGCTACACCTTC. Translating it yields CASGPSGTNYGYTF.

The chain has TRBV11-2 and TRBJ2-1; TRBD1 is a possible D gene (6 bases). V was trimmed by 6 bases and J by 3 bases, leaving 15 bases between them. The CDR3 length is 15 residues. Germline values: CDR1 SGHAT, CDR2 FQNNGV. CDR3 protein: CASSNTGPLYNEQFF. The CDR3 DNA follows: TGTGCCAGCAGTAATACAGGGCCCCTCTACAATGAGCAGTTCTTC.